The clone carrying this T cell receptor beta chain was seen many times. Antigen: not known. TCR beta libraries were built with iRepertoire HTBI primers and Arm-PCR of CDR3 regions. TCRdb analysed the multiplex PCR reads with MiXCR anew, one entry per CDR3 protein. The table records a few hundred thousand distinct CDR3 sequences, around a quarter of them present only once. Sample time point: persistent/refractory GD, antithyroid drugs over 5 years with positive TRAb. PBMC RNA was the source of the TCR library. This sample is part of a study of regulatory T cells in long-lasting Graves disease. Study-level background: Persistent Graves' disease denoted over 5 years of antithyroid drugs plus positive TSH receptor antibodies. Study results and limitations: Graves' patients with persistent disease showed TCR diversity lower than patients newly diagnosed.

The receptor was derived from a female donor with Graves disease. Sample: peripheral blood mononuclear cells (PBMCs), taken when the disease was refractory, from a patient treated with antithyroid drugs.

The DNA for the CDR3 is TGTGCCAGCAGTTTAGTTAGCGGGAGCGCCGGGGAGCTGTTTTTT. Translated: CASSLVSGSAGELFF. The genes are TRBV12-3 or TRBV12-4 and TRBJ2-2; 9 bases agree with TRBD2. Trimming removed 1 base from V and 6 bases from J; junction bases left unmatched: 3. There are 15 residues in the CDR3.